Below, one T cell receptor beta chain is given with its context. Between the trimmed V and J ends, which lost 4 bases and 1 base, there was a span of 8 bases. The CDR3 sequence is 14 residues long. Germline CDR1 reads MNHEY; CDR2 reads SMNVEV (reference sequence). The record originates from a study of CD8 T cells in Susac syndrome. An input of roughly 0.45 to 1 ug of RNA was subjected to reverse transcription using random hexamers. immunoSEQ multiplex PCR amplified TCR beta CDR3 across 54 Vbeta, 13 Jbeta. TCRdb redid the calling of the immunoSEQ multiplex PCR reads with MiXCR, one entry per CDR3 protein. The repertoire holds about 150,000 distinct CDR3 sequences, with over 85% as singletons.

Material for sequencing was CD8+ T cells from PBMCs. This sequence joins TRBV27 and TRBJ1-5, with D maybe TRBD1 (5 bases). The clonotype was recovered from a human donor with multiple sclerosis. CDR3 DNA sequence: TGTGCCAGCAGTTATACAGGCAGCAATCAGCCCCAGCATTTT. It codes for CASSYTGSNQPQHF.